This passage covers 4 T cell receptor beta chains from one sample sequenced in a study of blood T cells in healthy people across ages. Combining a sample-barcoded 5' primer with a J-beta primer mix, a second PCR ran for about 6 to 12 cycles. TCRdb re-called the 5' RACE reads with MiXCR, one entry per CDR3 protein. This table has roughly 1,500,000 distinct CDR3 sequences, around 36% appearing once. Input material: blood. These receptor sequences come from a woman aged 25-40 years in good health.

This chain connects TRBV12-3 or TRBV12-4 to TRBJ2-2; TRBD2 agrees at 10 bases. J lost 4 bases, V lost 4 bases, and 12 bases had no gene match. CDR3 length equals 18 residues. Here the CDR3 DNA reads TGTGCCAGCAGTTACCGCCCAGTACTAGCGGGATTCACCGGGGAGCTGTTTTTT. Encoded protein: CASSYRPVLAGFTGELFF.

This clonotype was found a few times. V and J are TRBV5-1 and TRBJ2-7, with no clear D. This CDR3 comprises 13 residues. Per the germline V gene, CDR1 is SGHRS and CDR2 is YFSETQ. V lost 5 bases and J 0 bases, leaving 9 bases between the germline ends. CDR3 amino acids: CASRSRSSYEQYF. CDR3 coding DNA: TGCGCCAGCAGATCCAGGAGCTCCTACGAGCAGTACTTC. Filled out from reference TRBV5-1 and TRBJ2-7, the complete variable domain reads KAGVTQTPRYLIKTRGQQVTLSCSPISGHRSVSWYQQTPGQGLQFLFEYFSETQRNKGNFPGRFSGRQFSNSRSEMNVSTLELGDSALYLCASRSRSSYEQYFGPGTRLTVT.

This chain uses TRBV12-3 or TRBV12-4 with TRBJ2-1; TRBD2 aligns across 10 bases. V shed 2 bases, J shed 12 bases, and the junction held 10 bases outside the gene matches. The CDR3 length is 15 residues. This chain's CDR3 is CASSLLAGADGAQFF. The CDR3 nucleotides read TGTGCCAGCAGTTTACTAGCGGGAGCCGACGGTGCGCAGTTCTTC.

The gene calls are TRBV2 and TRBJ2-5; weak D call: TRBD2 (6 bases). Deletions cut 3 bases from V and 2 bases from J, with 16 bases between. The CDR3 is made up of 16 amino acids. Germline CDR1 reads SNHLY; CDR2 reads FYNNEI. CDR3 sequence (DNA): TGTGCCAGCAGTGAGCGTTTTGGCGGGGCGCAAGAGACCCAGTACTTC. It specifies CASSERFGGAQETQYF.